One and the same sample provided the 24 T cell receptor beta chains below, sequenced in a study of cytomegalovirus exposure and HLA in healthy donors (dated by TCRdb to about 2017). Library creation used the immunoSEQ multiplex PCR assay. The multiplex PCR relied on a mix of 60 forward primers for TCR Vbeta segments and 13 reverse primers for TCR Jbeta segments. Drawn from immuneACCESS, this table holds only the in-frame rearrangements with V and J called that TCRdb kept. Clones are partly lost; checked studies trace under half to an unresolved V gene and leave the rest unexplained. In all, the sample holds approximately 190,000 clones, and roughly 80% of those were seen once. The ten largest clones represent less than 7% of the sample. The sequenced sample consisted of PBMCs. These receptors all come from a man between 40 and 49 years old in good health and CMV-seropositive.

This clone was seen a few times. The chain is built from TRBV6-5 and TRBJ2-7; D possibly corresponds to TRBD1 (6 bases). Per germline, CDR1 MNHEY and CDR2 SVGAGI. This CDR3 comprises 15 residues. V shed 0 bases and J shed 1 base, with 10 bases lying between them. CDR3 amino acids: CASSYSGARSYEQYF. For the CDR3, the DNA is TGTGCCAGCAGTTACTCGGGGGCCCGATCCTACGAGCAGTACTTC.

The V call is TRBV27, the J call TRBJ2-1; 11 positions match TRBD2. CDR3 length equals 18 residues. Germline V gives CDR1 MNHEY, CDR2 SMNVEV (reference sequence). V was pared by 0 bases and J by 4 bases, with 8 bases of the junction left unmatched. This chain's CDR3 is CASSLSYLTSGEYNEQFF. CDR3 bases: TGTGCCAGCAGTTTATCGTACCTGACTAGCGGGGAGTACAATGAGCAGTTCTTC.

The chain employs TRBV9 and TRBJ2-1, with D unclear. This CDR3 has 15 amino acids. Trimming took 3 bases from V and 3 from J, leaving 13 bases between them. Germline values: CDR1 SGDLS, CDR2 YYNGEE. The DNA of the CDR3 is TGTGCCAGCAGCGCACGAGACACCCTCTACAATGAGCAGTTCTTC. Amino acid sequence: CASSARDTLYNEQFF.

This chain uses TRBV5-1 with TRBJ2-5, with 9 nucleotides matching TRBD2. The CDR3 has 16 amino acids. The V gene end was trimmed by 4 bases and the J gene end by 6 bases; junction bases not matched to a gene: 13. From germline, CDR1 is SGHRS and CDR2 YFSETQ. CDR3 residues: CASSPEVRGGLKTQYF. Here the CDR3 DNA reads TGCGCCAGCAGCCCTGAGGTGCGGGGGGGCCTAAAGACCCAGTACTTC.

The CDR3 DNA is TGTGCCAGCAGCCCCTTGTCTGTGACAGCCTACAATGAGCAGTTCTTC. Translation: CASSPLSVTAYNEQFF. The rearrangement links TRBV9 to TRBJ2-1; the D gene is possibly TRBD1 (5 bases). From germline, CDR1 is SGDLS and CDR2 YYNGEE. This CDR3 is built from 16 residues. Trimming shortened V by 4 bases and J by 2 bases, and 16 bases separated the two germline ends. Combining the CDR3 with reference TRBV9 and TRBJ2-1 gives the whole variable domain DSGVTQTPKHLITATGQRVTLRCSPRSGDLSVYWYQQSLDQGLQFLIQYYNGEERAKGNILERFSAQQFPDLHSELNLSSLELGDSALYFCASSPLSVTAYNEQFFGPGTRLTVL.

This chain joins TRBV6-5 and TRBJ1-1; no clear D gene. Trimming stripped 0 bases from V and 3 bases from J, with 8 bases between. Looked up from germline, CDR1 is MNHEY and CDR2 is SVGAGI. CDR3 size: 14 residues. In DNA form, the CDR3 reads TGTGCCAGCAGTTACTCGCAGGACTACACTGAAGCTTTCTTT. It translates to CASSYSQDYTEAFF.

CDR3 region: CASSSSSGQPAYEQYF. Written as DNA, the CDR3 is TGTGCCAGCAGTTCGTCCTCCGGACAGCCGGCCTACGAGCAGTACTTC. The V call is TRBV6-5, the J call TRBJ2-7; possibly TRBD1 for D (6 bases). Per the germline V gene, CDR1 is MNHEY and CDR2 is SVGAGI. This CDR3 has 16 amino acids. Trimming stripped 4 bases from V and 2 bases from J, with 18 bases between.

The chain has TRBV4-3 and TRBJ1-6; D is uncertain. Per the germline V gene, CDR1 is LGHNA and CDR2 is YSLEER. This CDR3 has 14 amino acids. Trimming left V 1 base short and J 10 bases short, with 11 bases between. The CDR3 sequence is CASSQAPGWSPLHF. The CDR3 DNA reads as TGCGCCAGCAGCCAAGCTCCGGGTTGGTCACCCCTCCACTTT.

This clone was detected only once. The chain has TRBV11-2 and TRBJ2-3; D is undetermined. The V end lost 3 bases, the J end lost 7 bases, and 8 bases lay between the germline ends. This CDR3 region has 12 residues. Per the germline V gene, CDR1 is SGHAT and CDR2 is FQNNGV. CDR3 coding DNA: TGTGCCAGCAGCTTCTCGAGCCATACGCAGTATTTT. Amino acids: CASSFSSHTQYF.

The V call is TRBV14, the J call TRBJ2-1; TRBD1 aligns across 7 bases. Losses at the gene ends were 3 bases for V and 5 bases for J; bases not matched to a gene: 10. Germline assignment: CDR1 SGHDN and CDR2 FVKESK. The CDR3 consists of 16 residues. The CDR3 region has the DNA TGTGCCAGCAGCCAGGGACCGGGACAGATACACAATGAGCAGTTCTTC. As protein: CASSQGPGQIHNEQFF.

The DNA for the CDR3 is TGCAGCGTTGATCAATTTAACACTGAAGCTTTCTTT. It encodes CSVDQFNTEAFF. The chain is built from TRBV29-1 and TRBJ1-1; no clear D. Germline V gene lookup returns CDR1 SQVTM and CDR2 ANQGSEA. The CDR3 consists of 12 residues. The germline V and J ends were trimmed by 3 bases and 2 bases, with 7 bases remaining between them.

The V and J genes are TRBV7-9 and TRBJ1-1; 9 bases are a match to TRBD1. The CDR3 contains 18 residues. After removal of 5 bases from V and 1 base from J, the junction contained 14 bases not matched to a gene. Germline V CDR1 and CDR2: SEHNR, FQNEAQ (reference sequence). CDR3 sequence (DNA): TGTGCCAGCAGCACGGGGGGGGACGGACAGGGGACGAACACTGAAGCTTTCTTT. Amino acids: CASSTGGDGQGTNTEAFF.

The rearrangement joins TRBV19 to TRBJ2-1; D gene uncertain. The CDR3 sequence is 14 residues long. V gave up 0 bases and J gave up 8 bases, with 11 bases separating them. The germline V gene encodes CDR1 LNHDA and CDR2 SQIVND (reference sequence). The CDR3 DNA is TGTGCCAGTAGTATAGAATACTCCCGGGATGAGCAGTTCTTC. Translation gives CASSIEYSRDEQFF.

This clone was seen once. V is TRBV30 and J is TRBJ1-3, with D perhaps TRBD1 (5 bases). The CDR3 is 13 residues long. Germline loops: CDR1 GTSNPN, CDR2 SVGIG (reference sequence). V was cut by 2 bases and J by 3 bases, with 8 bases left in between. CDR3 sequence: CAWSTGGGNTIYF. In DNA, the CDR3 is TGTGCCTGGAGTACAGGCGGTGGAAACACCATATATTTT. Looking up the rest from reference TRBV30 and TRBJ1-3 gives the full variable domain: SQTIHQWPATLVQPVGSPLSLECTVEGTSNPNLYWYRQAAGRGLQLLFYSVGIGQISSEVPQNLSASRPQDRQFILSSKKLLLSDSGFYLCAWSTGGGNTIYFGEGSWLTVV.

The rearrangement uses TRBV29-1 and TRBJ2-3, with 9 bases fitting TRBD1. Per germline, CDR1 SQVTM and CDR2 ANQGSEA. The junction had 9 bases not matched to a gene; V was cut back by 6 bases and J by 11 bases. CDR3 size: 12 residues. CDR3 residues: CSVDTGGSGQYF. The CDR3 DNA reads as TGCAGCGTGGACACAGGGGGCTCTGGGCAGTATTTT.

This clone was detected a few times. The CDR3 sequence: CASSQGEERFF. CDR3 DNA sequence: TGTGCCAGCAGCCAAGGAGAGGAGAGGTTCTTC. The J gene is TRBJ2-1, the V gene TRBV11-3; D unclear. Looked up from germline, CDR1 is SGHNT and CDR2 is YENEEA. This CDR3 has 11 residues. The V gene lost 5 bases and the J gene lost 15 bases, with 14 bases spanning the gap.

The genes are TRBV28 and TRBJ2-5, with 8 nucleotides matching TRBD2. This CDR3 has 14 amino acids. The J segment lost 4 bases and the V segment lost 7 bases, leaving 8 bases of the junction unmatched. The germline CDR1 and CDR2 sequences are MDHEN and SYDVKM. The CDR3 nucleotides are TGTGCCAGCAAACCTCGGGGGGGCGGAGAGACCCAGTACTTC. This encodes CASKPRGGGETQYF.

This sequence joins TRBV5-1 and TRBJ2-5, with 7 bases fitting TRBD1. Gene TRBJ2-7 matches the end of the DNA better, so the J call may be wrong. Germline CDR1 is SGHRS and CDR2 is YFSETQ. The CDR3 contains 14 residues. The CDR3 spells CASSAFNRGYEQYF. In nucleotides, the CDR3 is TGCGCCAGCAGCGCCTTCAACAGGGGCTACGAGCAGTACTTC.

The CDR3 nucleotides are TGTGCCAGCAGCTTGCTGAGCGGGGGTCCTGGCACAGATACGCAGTATTTT. Its protein product is CASSLLSGGPGTDTQYF. This chain links TRBV5-4 with TRBJ2-3; TRBD2 matches 8 bases. Germline CDR1 is SGHNT and CDR2 is YYREEE (reference sequence). The CDR3 extends over 17 amino acids. The V and J ends lost 1 base and 1 base, in that order; junction bases with no gene match: 8.

This clone has only one observation. This chain uses TRBV6-6 with TRBJ1-2; TRBD1 aligns across 9 bases. The CDR3 covers 15 residues. CDR1 is MNHNY and CDR2 is SVGAGI in the germline V gene (reference sequence). V lost 6 bases and J lost 4; bases outside the gene matches: 9. The CDR3: CASREQGAYFYGYTF. The CDR3 DNA follows: TGTGCCAGCAGGGAACAGGGGGCCTATTTCTATGGCTACACCTTC.

This clone appeared a few times. The V and J genes are TRBV27 and TRBJ2-1; 8 bases agree with TRBD2. The CDR3 is 14 residues long. The germline V gene has CDR1 MNHEY and CDR2 SMNVEV (reference sequence). V gave up 3 bases and J gave up 9 bases; unmatched junction bases: 7. CDR3 protein: CASSLSGGPTEQFF. DNA for the CDR3: TGTGCCAGCAGTTTGTCGGGGGGGCCTACTGAGCAGTTCTTC.

The CDR3 DNA sequence: TGTGCCAGCAGTGAATGGAGGGGCGGGAATGAAAAACTGTTTTTT. Encoded protein: CASSEWRGGNEKLFF. The chain combines TRBV2 with TRBJ1-4, with a tentative D call TRBD1 (5 bases). V gave up 2 bases and J gave up 5 bases, with 12 bases separating them. The CDR3 extends over 15 amino acids. Germline V gene data show CDR1 as SNHLY and CDR2 as FYNNEI.

V usage is TRBV5-4 and J usage is TRBJ2-1; D is possibly TRBD2 (5 bases). V was pared by 1 base and J by 0 bases, with 5 bases between. This CDR3 region has 14 residues. Germline V lookup: CDR1 SGHNT, CDR2 YYREEE (reference sequence). For the CDR3, the DNA is TGTGCCAGCAGCTTGCGGGGCTCCTACAATGAGCAGTTCTTC. It codes for CASSLRGSYNEQFF.

A single count supports this clone. The V call is TRBV4-1, the J call TRBJ2-5; perhaps TRBD1 as D (5 bases). V lost 0 bases to trimming and J lost 7 bases, with 15 bases between them. The germline V gene encodes CDR1 MGHRA and CDR2 YSYEKL. This CDR3 has 15 amino acids. In DNA form, the CDR3 reads TGCGCCAGCAGCCAAGATAGGGGTAGCTCGGGGACCCAGTACTTC. Translated: CASSQDRGSSGTQYF.